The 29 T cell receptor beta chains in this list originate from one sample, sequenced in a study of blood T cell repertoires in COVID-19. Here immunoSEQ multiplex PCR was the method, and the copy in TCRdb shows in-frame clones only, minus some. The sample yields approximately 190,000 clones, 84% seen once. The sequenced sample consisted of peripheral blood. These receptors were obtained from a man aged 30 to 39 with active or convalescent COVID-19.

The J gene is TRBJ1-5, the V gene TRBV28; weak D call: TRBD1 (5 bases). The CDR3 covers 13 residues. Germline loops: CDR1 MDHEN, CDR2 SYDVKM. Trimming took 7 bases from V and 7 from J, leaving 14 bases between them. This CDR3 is CASTTIGVQPQHF. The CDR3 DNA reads TGTGCCAGCACCACGATAGGGGTCCAGCCCCAGCATTTT.

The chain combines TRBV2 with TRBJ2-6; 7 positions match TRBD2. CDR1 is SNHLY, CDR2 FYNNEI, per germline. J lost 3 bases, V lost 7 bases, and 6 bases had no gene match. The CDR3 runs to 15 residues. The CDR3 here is CASTVSGVGANVLTF. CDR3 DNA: TGTGCCAGCACCGTAAGCGGGGTTGGGGCCAACGTCCTGACTTTC.

CDR3 region: CASSGAGKGSQETQYF. In DNA form, the CDR3 reads TGTGCCAGTAGTGGAGCAGGGAAGGGTTCCCAAGAGACCCAGTACTTC. V usage is TRBV19 and J usage is TRBJ2-5, with D maybe TRBD1 (5 bases). Trimming removed 5 bases at V and 1 base at J, with 17 bases between. Germline loops: CDR1 LNHDA, CDR2 SQIVND (reference sequence). The CDR3 loop spans 16 amino acids.

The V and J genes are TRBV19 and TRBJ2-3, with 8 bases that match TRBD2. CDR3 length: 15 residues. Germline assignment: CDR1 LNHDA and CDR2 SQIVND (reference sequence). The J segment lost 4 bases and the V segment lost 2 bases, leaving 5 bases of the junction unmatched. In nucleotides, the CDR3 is TGTGCCAGTAGTATAAGTCTGCGGGGGGCAGATACGCAGTATTTT. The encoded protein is CASSISLRGADTQYF.

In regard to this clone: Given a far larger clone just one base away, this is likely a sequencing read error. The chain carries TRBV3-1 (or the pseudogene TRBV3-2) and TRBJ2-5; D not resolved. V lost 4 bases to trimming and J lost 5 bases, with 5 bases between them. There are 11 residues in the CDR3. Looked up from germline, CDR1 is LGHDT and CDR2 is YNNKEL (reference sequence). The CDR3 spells CASSPGETQYF. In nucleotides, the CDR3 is TGTGCCAGCAGCCCAGGCGAGACCCAGTACTTC.

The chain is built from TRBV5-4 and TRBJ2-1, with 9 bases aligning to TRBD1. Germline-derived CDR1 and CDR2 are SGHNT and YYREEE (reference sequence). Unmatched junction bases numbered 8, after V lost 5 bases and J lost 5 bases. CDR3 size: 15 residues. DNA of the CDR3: TGTGCCAGCAGTCATCCGGGACAGGGTGACAATGAGCAGTTCTTC. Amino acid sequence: CASSHPGQGDNEQFF.

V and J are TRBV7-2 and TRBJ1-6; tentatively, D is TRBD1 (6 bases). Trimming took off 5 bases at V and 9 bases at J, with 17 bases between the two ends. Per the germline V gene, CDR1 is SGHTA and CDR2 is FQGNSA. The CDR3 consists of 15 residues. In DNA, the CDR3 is TGTGCCAGCAGCGGGGGGGCCAGAACGAGTTCACCCCTCCACTTT. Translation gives CASSGGARTSSPLHF.

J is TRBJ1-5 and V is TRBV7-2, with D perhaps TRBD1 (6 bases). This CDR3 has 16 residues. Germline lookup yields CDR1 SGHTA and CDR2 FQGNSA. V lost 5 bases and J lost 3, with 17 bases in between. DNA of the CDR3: TGTGCCAGCAGCATAGGGGGTCCGGGATACAATCAGCCCCAGCATTTT. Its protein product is CASSIGGPGYNQPQHF.

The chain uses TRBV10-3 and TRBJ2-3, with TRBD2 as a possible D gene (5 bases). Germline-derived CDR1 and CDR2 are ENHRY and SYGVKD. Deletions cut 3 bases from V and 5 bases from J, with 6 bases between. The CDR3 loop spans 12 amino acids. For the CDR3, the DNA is TGTGCCATCAGTGATCGGGAAGATACGCAGTATTTT. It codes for CAISDREDTQYF.

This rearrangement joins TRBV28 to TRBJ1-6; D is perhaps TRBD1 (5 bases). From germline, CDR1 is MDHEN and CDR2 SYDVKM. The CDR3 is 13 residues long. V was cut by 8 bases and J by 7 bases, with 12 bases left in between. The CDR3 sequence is CASRAGQNSPLHF. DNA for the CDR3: TGTGCCAGCCGGGCAGGGCAAAATTCACCCCTCCACTTT.

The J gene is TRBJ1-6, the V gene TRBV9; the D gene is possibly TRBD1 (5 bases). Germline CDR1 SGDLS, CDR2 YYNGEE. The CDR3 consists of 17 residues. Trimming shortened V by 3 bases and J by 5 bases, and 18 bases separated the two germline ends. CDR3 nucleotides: TGTGCCAGCAGCGCTCAGGATCGGGGAGGGGATAATTCACCCCTCCACTTT. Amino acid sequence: CASSAQDRGGDNSPLHF.

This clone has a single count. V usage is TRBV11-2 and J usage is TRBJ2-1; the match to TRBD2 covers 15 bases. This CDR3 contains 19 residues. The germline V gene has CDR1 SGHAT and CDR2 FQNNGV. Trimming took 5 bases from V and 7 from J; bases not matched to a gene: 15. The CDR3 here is CASSPRTSGGAQRGNEQFF. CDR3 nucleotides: TGTGCCAGCAGCCCGAGGACTAGCGGGGGGGCCCAGAGGGGAAATGAGCAGTTCTTC. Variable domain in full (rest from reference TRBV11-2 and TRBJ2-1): EAGVAQSPRYKIIEKRQSVAFWCNPISGHATLYWYQQILGQGPKLLIQFQNNGVVDDSQLPKDRFSAERLKGVDSTLKIQPAKLEDSAVYLCASSPRTSGGAQRGNEQFFGPGTRLTVL.

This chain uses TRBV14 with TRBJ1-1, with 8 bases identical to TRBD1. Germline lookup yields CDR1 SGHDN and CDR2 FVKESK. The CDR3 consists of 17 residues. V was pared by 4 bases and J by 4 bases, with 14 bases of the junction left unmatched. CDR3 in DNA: TGTGCCAGCAGCCGCCGCCCCGGACAGGGTGGTAGCACTGAAGCTTTCTTT. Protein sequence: CASSRRPGQGGSTEAFF.

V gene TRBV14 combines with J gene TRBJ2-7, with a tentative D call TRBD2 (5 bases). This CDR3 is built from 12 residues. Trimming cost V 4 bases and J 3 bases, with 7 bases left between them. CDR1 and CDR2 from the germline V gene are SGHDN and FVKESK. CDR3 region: CASSPGNYEQYF. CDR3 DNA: TGTGCCAGCAGCCCGGGAAACTACGAGCAGTACTTC.

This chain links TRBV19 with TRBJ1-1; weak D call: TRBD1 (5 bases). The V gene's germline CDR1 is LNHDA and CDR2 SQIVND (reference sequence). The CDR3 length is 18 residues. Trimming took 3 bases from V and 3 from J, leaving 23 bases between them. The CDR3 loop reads CASSINADNRWGDTEAFF. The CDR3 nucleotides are TGTGCCAGTAGTATCAACGCAGATAATCGATGGGGGGACACTGAAGCTTTCTTT.

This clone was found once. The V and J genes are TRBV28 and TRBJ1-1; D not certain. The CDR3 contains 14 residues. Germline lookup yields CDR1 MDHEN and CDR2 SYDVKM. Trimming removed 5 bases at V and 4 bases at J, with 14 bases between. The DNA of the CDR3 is TGTGCCAGCAGTAATGGAGGGCGACGCACTGAAGCTTTCTTT. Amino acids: CASSNGGRRTEAFF. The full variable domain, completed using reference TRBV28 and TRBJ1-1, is DVKVTQSSRYLVKRTGEKVFLECVQDMDHENMFWYRQDPGLGLRLIYFSYDVKMKEKGDIPEGYSVSREKKERFSLILESASTNQTSMYLCASSNGGRRTEAFFGQGTRLTVV.

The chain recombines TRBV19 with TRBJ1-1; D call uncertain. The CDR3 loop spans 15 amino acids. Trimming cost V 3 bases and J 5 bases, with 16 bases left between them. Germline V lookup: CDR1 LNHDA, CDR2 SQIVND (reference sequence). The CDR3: CASSMPLGGDTEAFF. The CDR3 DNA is TGTGCCAGTAGTATGCCCCTGGGCGGGGATACTGAAGCTTTCTTT. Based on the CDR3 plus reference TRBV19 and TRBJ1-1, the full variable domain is DGGITQSPKYLFRKEGQNVTLSCEQNLNHDAMYWYRQDPGQGLRLIYYSQIVNDFQKGDIAEGYSVSREKKESFPLTVTSAQKNPTAFYLCASSMPLGGDTEAFFGQGTRLTVV.

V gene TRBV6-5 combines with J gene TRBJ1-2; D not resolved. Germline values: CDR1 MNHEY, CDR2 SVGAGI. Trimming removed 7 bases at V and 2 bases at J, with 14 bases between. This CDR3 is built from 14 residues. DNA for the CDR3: TGTGCCAGCACCGAGTCGAGGGCCAACTATGGCTACACCTTC. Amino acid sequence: CASTESRANYGYTF.

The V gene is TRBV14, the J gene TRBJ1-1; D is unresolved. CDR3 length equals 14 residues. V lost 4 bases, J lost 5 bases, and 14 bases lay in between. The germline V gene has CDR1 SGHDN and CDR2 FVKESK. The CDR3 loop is CASSLTTGRTEAFF. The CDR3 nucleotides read TGTGCCAGCAGCCTTACCACCGGGAGGACTGAAGCTTTCTTT.

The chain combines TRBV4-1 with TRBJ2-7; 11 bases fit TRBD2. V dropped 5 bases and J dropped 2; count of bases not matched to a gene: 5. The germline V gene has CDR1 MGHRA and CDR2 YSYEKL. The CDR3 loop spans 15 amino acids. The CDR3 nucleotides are TGCGCCAGCAGCGTACTAGCGGGGGCCACCTACGAGCAGTACGTC. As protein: CASSVLAGATYEQYV.

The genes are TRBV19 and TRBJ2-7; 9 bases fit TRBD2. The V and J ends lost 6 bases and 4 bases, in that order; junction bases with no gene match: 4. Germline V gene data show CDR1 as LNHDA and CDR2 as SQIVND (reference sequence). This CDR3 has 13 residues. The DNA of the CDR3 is TGTGCCAGTAGGGCGGGAGGGCCGTACGAGCAGTACTTC. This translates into CASRAGGPYEQYF.

In DNA form, the CDR3 reads TGTGCCAGCTCACCGGTCCTCGGCGGGATTGATGAGCAGTTCTTC. Its protein is CASSPVLGGIDEQFF. The V call is TRBV18, the J call TRBJ2-1; a weak D match, TRBD2 (6 bases). Germline V lookup: CDR1 KGHSH, CDR2 LQKENI. V lost 3 bases to trimming and J lost 8 bases, with 17 bases between them. The CDR3 length is 15 residues.

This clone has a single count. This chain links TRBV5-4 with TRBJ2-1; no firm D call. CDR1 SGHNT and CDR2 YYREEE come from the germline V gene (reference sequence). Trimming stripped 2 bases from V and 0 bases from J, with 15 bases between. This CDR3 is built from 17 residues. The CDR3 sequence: CASSFGAAWSSYNEQFF. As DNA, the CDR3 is TGTGCCAGCAGCTTTGGAGCAGCCTGGAGCTCCTACAATGAGCAGTTCTTC.

CDR3 residues: CASSLSPSGSGTDTQYF. The CDR3 coding sequence is TGTGCCAGCAGCCTTTCCCCTAGCGGGAGCGGGACAGATACGCAGTATTTT. V gene TRBV7-2 combines with J gene TRBJ2-3; 10 bases are a match to TRBD2. The CDR3 sequence is 17 residues long. Germline V gene sequence: CDR1 SGHTA, CDR2 FQGNSA. The J segment lost 3 bases and the V segment lost 5 bases, leaving 11 bases of the junction unmatched.

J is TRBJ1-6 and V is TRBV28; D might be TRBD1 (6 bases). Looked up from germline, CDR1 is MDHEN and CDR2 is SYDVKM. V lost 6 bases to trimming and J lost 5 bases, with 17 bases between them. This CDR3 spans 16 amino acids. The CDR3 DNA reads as TGTGCCAGCAGCGTTCCAAGGGGGGGTAATAATTCACCCCTCCACTTT. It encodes CASSVPRGGNNSPLHF.

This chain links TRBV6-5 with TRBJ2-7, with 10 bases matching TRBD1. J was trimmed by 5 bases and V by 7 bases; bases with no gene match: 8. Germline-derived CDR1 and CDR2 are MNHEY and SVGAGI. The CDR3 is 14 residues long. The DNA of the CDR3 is TGTGCCAGCACCGACAGGGGGCCTCGGGACGAGCAGTACGTC. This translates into CASTDRGPRDEQYV.

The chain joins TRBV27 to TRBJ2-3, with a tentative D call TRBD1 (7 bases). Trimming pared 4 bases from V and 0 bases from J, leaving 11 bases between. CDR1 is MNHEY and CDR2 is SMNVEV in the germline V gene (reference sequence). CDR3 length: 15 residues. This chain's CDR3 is CASSSRDSSTDTQYF. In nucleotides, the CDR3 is TGTGCCAGCAGTTCGCGGGACAGCAGCACAGATACGCAGTATTTT.

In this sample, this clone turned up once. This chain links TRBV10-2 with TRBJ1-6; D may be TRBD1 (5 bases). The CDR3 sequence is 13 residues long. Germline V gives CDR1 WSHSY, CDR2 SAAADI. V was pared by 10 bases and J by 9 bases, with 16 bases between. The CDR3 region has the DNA TGCGCCACGACGACGGGGGGACGTTCACCCCTCCACTTT. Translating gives CATTTGGRSPLHF.

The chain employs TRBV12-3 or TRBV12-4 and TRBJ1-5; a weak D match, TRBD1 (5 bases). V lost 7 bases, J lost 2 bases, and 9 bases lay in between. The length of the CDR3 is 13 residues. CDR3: CASTQGGNQPQHF. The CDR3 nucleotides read TGTGCCAGCACCCAGGGCGGCAATCAGCCCCAGCATTTT.